This entry concerns a single T cell receptor beta chain. From germline, CDR1 is GTSNPN and CDR2 SVGIG (reference sequence). CDR3 length: 15 amino acids. Trimming took off 3 bases at V and 2 bases at J, with 14 bases between the two ends. Per the authors' pipeline: Amplification from reference gene primers served as the basis for estimated nucleated cell counts. Sequencing used immunoSEQ multiplex PCR; TCRdb keeps in-frame clones, though not all of them. That table gives V, J and clone size, and the DNA gave D and trimming. Of about 53,000 clones listed, about 87% are singletons. This sample was included in a study of blood T cell repertoires in COVID-19. Whole-study context: There were acute and convalescent COVID-19 samples, and they came from the United States, Italy and Spain. T cells, B-cell-depleted T cells, or PBMCs provided the cDNA or gDNA that served as material.

The TCR comes from a man in his fifties or sixties with acute or convalescent COVID-19. This chain connects TRBV30 to TRBJ1-3; D is perhaps TRBD1 (6 bases). Sequencing used peripheral blood. CDR3 loop: CAWRVGGGTGNTIYF. The DNA for the CDR3 is TGTGCCTGGAGGGTTGGCGGGGGCACTGGAAACACCATATATTTT. Combining the CDR3 with reference TRBV30 and TRBJ1-3 gives the whole variable domain SQTIHQWPATLVQPVGSPLSLECTVEGTSNPNLYWYRQAAGRGLQLLFYSVGIGQISSEVPQNLSASRPQDRQFILSSKKLLLSDSGFYLCAWRVGGGTGNTIYFGEGSWLTVV.